This T cell receptor (beta chain) was captured in a study of technical replicates of blood from several donors. The length of the CDR3 is 12 residues. Unmatched junction bases numbered 5, after V lost 6 bases and J lost 7 bases. CDR1 is MNHNS, CDR2 SASEGT, per germline. Only in-frame clones appear in the TCRdb table, and some are missing; sequencing was by immunoSEQ multiplex PCR. The profile shows approximately 70,000 clones, roughly 97% of them singletons. Input material: T cells isolated from PBMCs. V gene TRBV6-1 combines with J gene TRBJ1-1; 7 nucleotides agree with TRBD1. This clonotype was sampled from a human donor in good health. CDR3 sequence: CASSVGQIEAFF. The CDR3 DNA sequence: TGTGCCAGCAGCGTGGGACAGATTGAAGCTTTCTTT.